Listed here are 27 T cell receptor beta chains from one sample, sequenced in a study of regulatory T cells in long-lasting Graves disease. CDR3-region Arm-PCR and iRepertoire HTBI primers produced the TCR beta libraries. TCRdb recomputed calls from the multiplex PCR reads with MiXCR, one row per CDR3 protein. Among roughly 320,000 distinct CDR3 sequences listed, 16% were seen once. Regarding time point: newly diagnosed GD, antithyroid drugs for less than 3 months. Making the TCR library involved RNA that had been extracted from PBMCs. A further study also used this sample, focusing on T cells in Graves' hyperthyroidism and ophthalmopathy.

Source: peripheral blood mononuclear cells (PBMCs), taken at new diagnosis, from a patient treated with antithyroid drugs. The receptors were sampled from a middle-aged man with Graves disease.

This clonotype was seen only a few times. This chain joins TRBV20-1 and TRBJ2-2; the D gene is possibly TRBD1 (5 bases). Trimming shortened V by 1 base and J by 5 bases, and 11 bases separated the two germline ends. Germline lookup yields CDR1 DFQATT and CDR2 SNEGSKA (reference sequence). The CDR3 runs 14 residues. This CDR3 is CSARVHRQTGELFF. For the CDR3, the DNA is TGCAGTGCTAGAGTCCACAGACAGACCGGGGAGCTGTTTTTT.

In its sample, this clonotype was seen a few times. The rearrangement uses TRBV6-2 or TRBV6-3 and TRBJ1-3, with 8 bases aligning to TRBD1. CDR3 length: 14 amino acids. Germline CDR1 reads MNHEY; CDR2 reads SVGEGT. The junction had 4 bases not matched to a gene; V was cut back by 5 bases and J by 4 bases. Written as DNA, the CDR3 is TGTGCCAGCAGTCCCGGGACAGGAGGAAACACCATATATTTT. Amino acid sequence: CASSPGTGGNTIYF.

This clonotype was counted ten times or more. The chain carries TRBV19 and TRBJ1-1; 7 nucleotides agree with TRBD1. The germline CDR1 and CDR2 sequences are LNHDA and SQIVND (reference sequence). There are 14 residues in the CDR3. V was pared by 11 bases and J by 11 bases, with 20 bases of the junction left unmatched. Here the CDR3 reads CASCQLGDSLNAFF. Here the CDR3 DNA reads TGTGCCTCCTGCCAACTGGGGGACAGCCTGAATGCTTTCTTT.

This clonotype was observed a handful of times. The genes are TRBV4-1 and TRBJ1-4; D unresolved. The V end lost 4 bases, the J end lost 0 bases, and 15 bases lay between the germline ends. Germline V CDR1 and CDR2: MGHRA, YSYEKL. The CDR3 length is 17 residues. CDR3 in amino acids: CASSRERTVATNEKLFF. The CDR3 DNA reads TGCGCCAGCAGCCGGGAGCGGACGGTCGCAACTAATGAAAAACTGTTTTTT.

This clonotype showed up many times. V is TRBV12-3 or TRBV12-4 and J is TRBJ2-7; maybe TRBD1 (6 bases). The CDR3 is 14 amino acids. V shed 1 base and J shed 4 bases, with 11 bases lying between them. The CDR3 DNA is TGTGCCAGCAGTTTAGTCTACAGGGCATACGAGCAGTACTTC. Its protein is CASSLVYRAYEQYF.

The table lists this clonotype with a few counts. The gene calls are TRBV20-1 and TRBJ2-7; 7 bases map to TRBD2. Germline trimming cut 1 base from V and 3 bases from J; bases unmatched to any gene: 0. Germline V gene lookup returns CDR1 DFQATT and CDR2 SNEGSKA (reference sequence). There are 12 residues in the CDR3. Here the CDR3 DNA reads TGCAGTGCTAGAGGGGGGGGCTACGAGCAGTACTTC. Translation: CSARGGGYEQYF.

Only a few counts were recorded for this clonotype. This chain links TRBV11-2 with TRBJ2-3; 9 bases line up with TRBD1. This CDR3 is 15 amino acids long. J lost 2 bases, V lost 4 bases, and 4 bases had no gene match. Germline V gene data show CDR1 as SGHAT and CDR2 as FQNNGV. CDR3 DNA sequence: TGTGCCAGCAGCTGGGGGGACAGGGACACAGATACGCAGTATTTT. Protein: CASSWGDRDTDTQYF.

This clonotype was observed many times. This chain connects TRBV7-2 to TRBJ2-1; tentatively, D is TRBD1 (7 bases). In germline, CDR1 is SGHTA, CDR2 FQGNSA. V shed 6 bases and J shed 1 base, with 16 bases lying between them. The CDR3 consists of 16 residues. The CDR3 nucleotides are TGTGCCAGCAGTCGTCGACAGGGACTGTCCTACAATGAGCAGTTCTTC. Its translation: CASSRRQGLSYNEQFF.

This clonotype was counted between two and nine times. The J gene is TRBJ2-3, the V gene TRBV6-9; 8 bases fit TRBD2. Trimming removed 3 bases from V and 14 bases from J; junction bases left unmatched: 7. The germline V gene encodes CDR1 MNHGY and CDR2 SVAAGI. There are 12 residues in the CDR3. The DNA of the CDR3 is TGTGCCAGCAGTTACTCCGGGGGGGCTGCGTATTTT. Translated: CASSYSGGAAYF.

This clonotype was observed at least ten times. The genes are TRBV5-1 and TRBJ2-3, with TRBD2 matching over 7 bases. This CDR3 is 15 amino acids long. After removal of 5 bases from V and 0 bases from J, the junction contained 6 bases not matched to a gene. CDR1 and CDR2 (germline): SGHRS, YFSETQ. The CDR3 loop reads CASRPGLVSTDTQYF. The CDR3 DNA follows: TGCGCCAGCAGGCCCGGACTAGTCAGCACAGATACGCAGTATTTT.

The sample holds a few counts of this clonotype. The J gene is TRBJ2-2, the V gene TRBV7-2, with 9 positions matching TRBD2. V shed 5 bases and J 4 bases; nucleotides not matched to a gene: 8. Germline CDR1 is SGHTA and CDR2 is FQGNSA. The length of the CDR3 is 16 residues. CDR3: CASSGRRLAATGELFF. CDR3 in DNA: TGTGCCAGCAGCGGGCGAAGACTAGCGGCCACCGGGGAGCTGTTTTTT.

This clonotype was seen many times. The CDR3 region has the DNA TGCAGTGCTAGACAGGGAGGAGAAAAACTGTTTTTT. Translation gives CSARQGGEKLFF. The rearrangement joins TRBV20-1 to TRBJ1-4; tentatively, D is TRBD1 (5 bases). Trimming took off 2 bases at V and 8 bases at J, with 9 bases between the two ends. This CDR3 spans 12 amino acids. Germline lookup yields CDR1 DFQATT and CDR2 SNEGSKA (reference sequence).

V usage is TRBV5-4 and J usage is TRBJ2-7; possibly TRBD1 or TRBD2 for D (5 bases each). The germline V gene has CDR1 SGHNT and CDR2 YYREEE (reference sequence). There are 14 residues in the CDR3. Trimming took 2 bases from V and 2 from J, leaving 11 bases between them. CDR3 sequence reads: CASSLEGPPYEQYF. In DNA form, the CDR3 reads TGTGCCAGCAGCTTAGAGGGGCCTCCCTACGAGCAGTACTTC.

This clonotype was counted many times. V and J are TRBV5-1 and TRBJ2-1, with TRBD1 identical over 7 bases. Germline V CDR1 and CDR2: SGHRS, YFSETQ. J gave up 5 bases and V 4 bases, and 9 bases lay outside the gene matches. This CDR3 has 15 amino acids. The CDR3 DNA reads TGCGCCAGCAGCCCATGGGGACAGTCAAACAATGAGCAGTTCTTC. It translates to CASSPWGQSNNEQFF.

The chain joins TRBV6-2 or TRBV6-3 to TRBJ1-2; 8 bases align to TRBD1. The germline V gene has CDR1 MNHEY and CDR2 SVGEGT. The V and J ends lost 6 bases and 4 bases, in that order; junction bases with no gene match: 7. CDR3 length: 14 residues. CDR3 coding DNA: TGTGCCAGCAGGCTTACCGGGACAGGCTATGGCTACACCTTC. It encodes CASRLTGTGYGYTF.

In its sample, this clonotype was seen a few times. The chain combines TRBV3-1 with TRBJ2-2; the match to TRBD1 covers 7 bases. The CDR3 covers 14 residues. Losses at the gene ends were 3 bases for V and 7 bases for J; bases not matched to a gene: 5. From germline, CDR1 is LGHDT and CDR2 YNNKEL (reference sequence). The CDR3 DNA reads as TGTGCCAGCAGCCAGGGACAGATGGGCGGGGAGCTGTTTTTT. Its protein product is CASSQGQMGGELFF.

This clonotype was detected many times. The genes are TRBV28 and TRBJ2-7; no clear D. The V end was cut by 5 bases, the J end by 0 bases, with 5 bases between. Germline V gene lookup returns CDR1 MDHEN and CDR2 SYDVKM. The CDR3 has 12 residues. The CDR3 region has the DNA TGTGCCAGCAGTCCAAGCTCCTACGAGCAGTACTTC. Translating it yields CASSPSSYEQYF.

This clonotype was observed a handful of times. The rearrangement uses TRBV20-1 and TRBJ2-5; no definite D call. Germline V CDR1 and CDR2: DFQATT, SNEGSKA (reference sequence). V lost 3 bases and J lost 4, with 12 bases in between. CDR3 length: 13 amino acids. As DNA, the CDR3 is TGCAGTGCTAGTTCTTTGCTTCTAGAGACCCAGTACTTC. Translated: CSASSLLLETQYF.

This clonotype came up many times. This chain connects TRBV20-1 to TRBJ1-6, with D hard to call. Trimming removed 5 bases from V and 1 base from J, with 9 bases in between. Germline loops: CDR1 DFQATT, CDR2 SNEGSKA (reference sequence). The CDR3 has 14 residues. The CDR3 loop reads CSAGRGSYNSPLHF. Here the CDR3 DNA reads TGCAGTGCTGGACGGGGATCCTATAATTCACCCCTCCACTTT.

V gene TRBV7-2 combines with J gene TRBJ2-3; perhaps D is TRBD1 or TRBD2 (5 bases each). V lost 4 bases to trimming and J lost 4 bases, with 9 bases between them. The CDR3 is made up of 13 amino acids. Germline loops: CDR1 SGHTA, CDR2 FQGNSA. The CDR3 bases are TGTGCCAGCAGCTCCTGGGACGCAGATACGCAGTATTTT. Translating gives CASSSWDADTQYF.

In its sample, this clonotype was seen many times. The chain uses TRBV12-3 or TRBV12-4 and TRBJ2-7; 11 nucleotides agree with TRBD1. Germline trimming cut 6 bases from V and 6 bases from J; bases unmatched to any gene: 7. CDR3 length: 14 residues. The CDR3 bases are TGTGCCAGCAGGAGGACAGGGGGCGTGAGCGAGCAGTACTTC. Residues: CASRRTGGVSEQYF.

Many counts were recorded for this clonotype. The chain links TRBV27 to TRBJ2-3; 10 bases line up with TRBD1. V lost 7 bases, J lost 3 bases, and 10 bases stayed unmatched. There are 16 residues in the CDR3. Per germline, CDR1 MNHEY and CDR2 SMNVEV (reference sequence). Here the CDR3 DNA reads TGTGCCAGCACCGAAATGCGGACAGGGGGAACAGATACGCAGTATTTT. As protein: CASTEMRTGGTDTQYF.

This clonotype was seen many times. This chain connects TRBV28 to TRBJ1-1, with TRBD1 as a possible D gene (6 bases). This CDR3 has 16 residues. Between the trimmed V and J ends, which lost 5 bases and 1 base, there was a span of 17 bases. Germline CDR1 and CDR2: MDHEN and SYDVKM. In DNA form, the CDR3 reads TGTGCCAGCAGTCTTGGAATTGGGACAACGAACACTGAAGCTTTCTTT. Protein sequence: CASSLGIGTTNTEAFF. Using reference TRBV28 and TRBJ1-1 for the parts outside the CDR3, the full variable domain is DVKVTQSSRYLVKRTGEKVFLECVQDMDHENMFWYRQDPGLGLRLIYFSYDVKMKEKGDIPEGYSVSREKKERFSLILESASTNQTSMYLCASSLGIGTTNTEAFFGQGTRLTVV.

This clonotype was detected many times. J is TRBJ1-4 and V is TRBV12-3 or TRBV12-4; 7 positions agree with TRBD1. CDR3 size: 12 residues. Germline trimming cut 5 bases from V and 8 bases from J; bases unmatched to any gene: 2. The CDR3 bases are TGTGCCAGCAGTATGACAGGGGAAAAACTGTTTTTT. Translating it yields CASSMTGEKLFF.

Concerning this clonotype itself: An end of the junction does not agree with germline; a read error may underlie this. The chain carries TRBV7-2 and TRBJ2-3, with D perhaps TRBD1 (6 bases). Germline V lookup: CDR1 SGHTA, CDR2 FQGNSA. The CDR3 extends over 14 amino acids. CDR3 region: CVSSFARQADTQYF. The CDR3 DNA follows: TGTGTCAGCAGCTTTGCCCGACAGGCAGATACGCAGTATTTT.

The V and J genes are TRBV5-1 and TRBJ2-1, with 10 bases identical to TRBD2. Losses at the gene ends were 5 bases for V and 5 bases for J; bases not matched to a gene: 4. Germline V gene data show CDR1 as SGHRS and CDR2 as YFSETQ. The CDR3 is 14 amino acids. The CDR3 sequence: CASSYSGGNNEQFF. The CDR3 DNA is TGCGCCAGCAGTTATAGCGGGGGGAACAATGAGCAGTTCTTC. Filled out from reference TRBV5-1 and TRBJ2-1, the complete variable domain reads KAGVTQTPRYLIKTRGQQVTLSCSPISGHRSVSWYQQTPGQGLQFLFEYFSETQRNKGNFPGRFSGRQFSNSRSEMNVSTLELGDSALYLCASSYSGGNNEQFFGPGTRLTVL.

The chain links TRBV7-3 to TRBJ1-6; D possibly corresponds to TRBD1 (5 bases). Trimming left V 4 bases short and J 10 bases short, with 11 bases between. Germline V CDR1 and CDR2: SGHTA, FQGTGA. This CDR3 spans 13 amino acids. CDR3: CASSSTVRSPLHF. CDR3 sequence (DNA): TGTGCCAGCAGCTCGACAGTTCGCTCACCCCTCCACTTT.